The present entry profiles one TCR beta chain with its context. The data are from a study of blood T cell repertoires in COVID-19. Data came from immunoSEQ multiplex PCR; TCRdb stores just in-frame clones and leaves some out. The sample lists about 670,000 clones; approximately 90% were seen once. CDR3 length: 18 residues. V lost 0 bases and J lost 4; bases outside the gene matches: 11. Germline V gene sequence: CDR1 SGHRS, CDR2 YFSETQ. What was sequenced was peripheral blood. The rearrangement uses TRBV5-1 and TRBJ2-1; the match to TRBD1 covers 9 bases. The TCR originated in a woman aged 18-29 years with acute or convalescent COVID-19. DNA for the CDR3: TGCGCCAGCAGCTTGGGCGGGGACAGGGTTGAACCTTACAATGAGCAGTTCTTC. Translation gives CASSLGGDRVEPYNEQFF.